The source of this T cell receptor (beta chain) is a study of CD8+ T cells in alopecia areata. Findings and caveats of the study: Greater clonality was observed in lesional scalp samples, especially alopecia totalis/universalis, versus normal scalp. Shared TCR sequences were less clear between patients than in mice, possibly partly from HLA diversity. Sequences from scalp samples also cover resident alphabeta T cells of normal skin.

Described treatment: oral pan-JAK inhibitor, 5-10 mg twice daily. Samples from alopecia areata patients were lesional scalp punch biopsies and peripheral blood. Losses at the gene ends were 3 bases for V and 6 bases for J; bases not matched to a gene: 5. Germline assignment: CDR1 MNHEY and CDR2 SMNVEV (reference sequence). The CDR3 extends over 15 amino acids. As the sequencing template, cDNA was produced by extracting RNA and reverse transcribing it. The repertoire was sequenced with immunoSEQ multiplex PCR; TCRdb's copy has only in-frame clones and lacks some. The sample has approximately 160,000 clones, approximately 62% seen once. With regard to this clone: Its specificity is not known.

The rearrangement joins TRBV27 to TRBJ1-6, with 7 nucleotides matching TRBD1. This sequence was found in a human donor with alopecia areata. The sequencing here drew on CD4+ T cells sorted from blood, taken at week 24, from a patient treated with tofacitinib. The CDR3 protein is CASSFAGQTNSPLHF. CDR3 sequence (DNA): TGTGCCAGCAGTTTTGCGGGACAGACTAATTCACCCCTCCACTTT.